This T cell receptor beta chain appears in the sequencing data of a study of blood T cells in healthy people across ages. Study conclusions and caveats: Measured against age, TCR beta diversity per million T cells decreased in a roughly linear manner.

Next came a second PCR, run for roughly 6 to 11 cycles, which used a sample-barcoded 5' primer along with a J-beta primer mix. Every molecule of cDNA carried a tag from a template-switch adaptor with 12 random nucleotides. TCRdb ran MiXCR on the 5' RACE reads and lists one entry per CDR3 protein. The sample carries about 1.6 million distinct CDR3 sequences, 30% to 35% recorded once. A word on this clonotype: The target antigen is unknown.

The CDR3 length is 13 residues. Germline CDR1 MNHEY, CDR2 SMNVEV (reference sequence). Trimming took 8 bases from V and 4 from J; bases not matched to a gene: 8. This TCR was recovered from a woman aged 25 to 39 in good health. The sequenced sample was blood. The genes are TRBV27 and TRBJ2-7; 7 bases agree with TRBD1. The CDR3 loop reads CASFRDSYYEQYF. CDR3 bases: TGTGCCAGCTTTCGGGACAGTTATTACGAGCAGTACTTC.